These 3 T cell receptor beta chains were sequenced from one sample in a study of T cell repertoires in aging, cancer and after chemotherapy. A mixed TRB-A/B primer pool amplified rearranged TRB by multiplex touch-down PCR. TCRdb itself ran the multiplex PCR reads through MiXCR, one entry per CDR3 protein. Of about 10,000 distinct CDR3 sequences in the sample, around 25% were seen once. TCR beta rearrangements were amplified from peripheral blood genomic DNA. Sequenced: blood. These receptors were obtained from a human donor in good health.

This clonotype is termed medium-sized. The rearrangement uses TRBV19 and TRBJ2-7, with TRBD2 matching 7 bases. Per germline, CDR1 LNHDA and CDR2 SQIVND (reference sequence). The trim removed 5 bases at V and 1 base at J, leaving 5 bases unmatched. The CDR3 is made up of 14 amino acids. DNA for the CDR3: TGTGCCAGTAGTCCAGCGGGAAGTTCCTACGAGCAGTACTTC. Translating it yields CASSPAGSSYEQYF.

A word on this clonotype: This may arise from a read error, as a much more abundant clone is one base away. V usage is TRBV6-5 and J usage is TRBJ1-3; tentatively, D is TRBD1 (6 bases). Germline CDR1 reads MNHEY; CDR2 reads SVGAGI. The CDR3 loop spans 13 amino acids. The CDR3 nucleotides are TGTGTCAGCAGTTACTCCACAGGGCGGGCCATATATTTT. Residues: CVSSYSTGRAIYF.

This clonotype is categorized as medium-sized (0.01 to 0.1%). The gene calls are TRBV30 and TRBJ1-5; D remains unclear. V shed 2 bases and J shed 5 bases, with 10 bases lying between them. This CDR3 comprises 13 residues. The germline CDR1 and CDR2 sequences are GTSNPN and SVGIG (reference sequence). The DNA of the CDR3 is TGTGCCTGGAGTTCTCTTTCGGATCAGCCCCAGCATTTT. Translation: CAWSSLSDQPQHF.